This T cell receptor (beta chain) was documented in a study of a mutant IDH1 vaccine in newly diagnosed glioma. Study in general: Most patients had received both radiotherapy and temozolomide, the prior options being radiotherapy, temozolomide, or both.

This table comes from immunoSEQ multiplex PCR, and its TCRdb copy is limited to in-frame clones, with some not included. The sample comprises some 50,000 clones, roughly 90% of which are singletons, and approximately 2.5% rests with the top ten. The germline V gene encodes CDR1 SGHDT and CDR2 YYEEEE. Trimming cost V 5 bases and J 1 base; bases outside gene matches: 13. CDR3 size: 18 residues. The time point is: baseline, week 1 (first vaccination visit). Described treatment: pre-vaccination baseline after standard-of-care therapy. The V call is TRBV5-6, the J call TRBJ1-2; 11 positions match TRBD1. This specimen was PBMCs, taken from a glioma patient treated with radiotherapy, temozolomide or both. This receptor was identified in a man aged 35 to 55 with glioma. The CDR3 DNA reads TGTGCCAGCAGTCTGAGGGGGACAGGGGGAAGGGGTAACTATGGCTACACCTTC. Its protein is CASSLRGTGGRGNYGYTF.